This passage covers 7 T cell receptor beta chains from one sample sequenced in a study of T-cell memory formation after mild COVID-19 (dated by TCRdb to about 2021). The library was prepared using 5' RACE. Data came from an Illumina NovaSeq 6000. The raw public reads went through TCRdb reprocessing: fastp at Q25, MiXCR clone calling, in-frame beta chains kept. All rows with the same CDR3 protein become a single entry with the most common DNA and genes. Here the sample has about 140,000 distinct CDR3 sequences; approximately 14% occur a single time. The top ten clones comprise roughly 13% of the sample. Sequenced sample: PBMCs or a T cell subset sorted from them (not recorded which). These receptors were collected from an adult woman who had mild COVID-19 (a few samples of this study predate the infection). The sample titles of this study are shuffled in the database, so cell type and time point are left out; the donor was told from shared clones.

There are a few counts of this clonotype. CDR3 DNA: TGCAGTGCTAGACCAGGACAGGGCTACGTAGGGCAGTACTTC. It yields the protein CSARPGQGYVGQYF. This rearrangement joins TRBV20-1 to TRBJ2-7; 8 nucleotides agree with TRBD1. The germline gives CDR1 DFQATT, CDR2 SNEGSKA (reference sequence). V was pared by 2 bases and J by 9 bases, with 12 bases of the junction left unmatched. The CDR3 extends over 14 amino acids.

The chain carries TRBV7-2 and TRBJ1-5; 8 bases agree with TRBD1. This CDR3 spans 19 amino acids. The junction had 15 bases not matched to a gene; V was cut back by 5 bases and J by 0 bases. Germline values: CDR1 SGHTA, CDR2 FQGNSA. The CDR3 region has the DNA TGTGCCAGCAGCCCAATTGGACAGGGAAGTTCCTTTAGCAATCAGCCCCAGCATTTT. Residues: CASSPIGQGSSFSNQPQHF.

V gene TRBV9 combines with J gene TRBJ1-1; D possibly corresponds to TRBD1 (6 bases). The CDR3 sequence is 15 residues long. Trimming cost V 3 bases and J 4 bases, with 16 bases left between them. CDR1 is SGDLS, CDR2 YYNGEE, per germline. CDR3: CASSGDTRGGTEAFF. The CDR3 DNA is TGTGCCAGCAGCGGGGACACCAGGGGTGGCACTGAAGCTTTCTTT.

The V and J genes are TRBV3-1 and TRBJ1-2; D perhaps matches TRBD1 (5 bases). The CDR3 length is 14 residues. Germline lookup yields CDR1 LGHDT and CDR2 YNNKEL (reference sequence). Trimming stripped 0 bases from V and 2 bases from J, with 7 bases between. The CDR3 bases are TGTGCCAGCAGCCAAGACGCAGGGAACTATGGCTACACCTTC. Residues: CASSQDAGNYGYTF.

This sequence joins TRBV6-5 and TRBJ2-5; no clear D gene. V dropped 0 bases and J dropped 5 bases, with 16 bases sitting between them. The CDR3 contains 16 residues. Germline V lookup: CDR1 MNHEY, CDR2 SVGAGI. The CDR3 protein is CASSYSGRVFQETQYF. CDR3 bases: TGTGCCAGCAGTTACTCGGGAAGGGTATTTCAGGAGACCCAGTACTTC.

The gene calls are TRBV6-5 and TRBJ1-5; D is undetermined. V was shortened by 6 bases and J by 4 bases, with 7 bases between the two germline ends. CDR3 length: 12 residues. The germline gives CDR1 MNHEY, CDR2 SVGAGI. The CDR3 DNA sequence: TGTGCCAGCAGGACTACGAATCAGCCCCAGCATTTT. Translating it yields CASRTTNQPQHF.

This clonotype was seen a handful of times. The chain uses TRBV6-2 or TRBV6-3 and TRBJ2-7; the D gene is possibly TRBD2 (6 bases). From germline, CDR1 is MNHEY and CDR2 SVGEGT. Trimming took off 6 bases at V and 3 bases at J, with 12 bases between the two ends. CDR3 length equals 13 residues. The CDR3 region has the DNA TGTGCCAGCAGCAGGGCGGGGATCTACGAGCAGTACTTC. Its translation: CASSRAGIYEQYF.